This is a list of T cell receptor beta chains from one sample in a study of cytomegalovirus exposure and HLA in healthy donors. Sequencing was performed with immunoSEQ multiplex PCR; in TCRdb, only in-frame clones are kept and a portion is missing. The data show 130,000 or so clones, with under 90% seen just once and around 3.4% held by the top ten. What was sequenced was PBMCs. These receptors originate from a man aged 30 to 45 in good health and CMV-seronegative. Both conserved end residues are part of each CDR3. Fields, in order: clone size, D gene, J gene, CDR3 length, V gene, CDR3 DNA, CDR3 protein. D genes are given only for firm matches. Clone size is shown for a subset of rows, as once, few, many or a class of expanded clone.

clone size: NA
D gene: NA
J gene: TRBJ2-4
CDR3 length: 15
V gene: TRBV27
CDR3 DNA: TGTGCCAGCCAGAGCGCAGATCCAGCCAAAAACATTCAGTACTTC
CDR3 protein: CASQSADPAKNIQYF

clone size: NA
D gene: NA
J gene: TRBJ2-1
CDR3 length: 15
V gene: TRBV6-5
CDR3 DNA: TGTGCCAGCAGTTACATCCGGGATTCCTACAATGAGCAGTTCTTC
CDR3 protein: CASSYIRDSYNEQFF

clone size: NA
D gene: NA
J gene: TRBJ1-1
CDR3 length: 12
V gene: TRBV27
CDR3 DNA: TGTGCCAGCAGGACTATGAACACTGAAGCTTTCTTT
CDR3 protein: CASRTMNTEAFF

clone size: NA
D gene: NA
J gene: TRBJ2-7
CDR3 length: 15
V gene: TRBV7-2
CDR3 DNA: TGTGCCAGCAGCCGGAGGGAACATGGAGCTTACGAGCAGTACTTC
CDR3 protein: CASSRREHGAYEQYF

clone size: NA
D gene: NA
J gene: TRBJ1-6
CDR3 length: 17
V gene: TRBV28
CDR3 DNA: TGTGCCAGCAGTTTCCCAGGGGCCCCATCCCGGAGAATAGCCCTCCACTTT
CDR3 protein: CASSFPGAPSRRIALHF

clone size: NA
D gene: TRBD1
J gene: TRBJ1-6
CDR3 length: 14
V gene: TRBV2
CDR3 DNA: TGTGCCAGAACTGCCGGGACAGGTCAATCACCCCTCCACTTT
CDR3 protein: CARTAGTGQSPLHF

clone size: NA
D gene: NA
J gene: TRBJ2-7
CDR3 length: 18
V gene: TRBV4-2
CDR3 DNA: TGTGCCAGCAGCCAAACCTCCGGGACTGGGGCTGTGGCCTACGAGCAGTACTTC
CDR3 protein: CASSQTSGTGAVAYEQYF

clone size: NA
D gene: TRBD2
J gene: TRBJ2-2
CDR3 length: 17
V gene: TRBV13
CDR3 DNA: TGTGCCAGCAGCTCAGAAGGCGGGGGGCCGAACACCGGGGAGCTGTTTTTT
CDR3 protein: CASSSEGGGPNTGELFF

clone size: NA
D gene: TRBD1
J gene: TRBJ1-2
CDR3 length: 15
V gene: TRBV5-1
CDR3 DNA: TGCGCCAGCAGCCCTAGACAGGGGGAGGACTATGGCTACACCTTC
CDR3 protein: CASSPRQGEDYGYTF

clone size: once
D gene: NA
J gene: TRBJ1-3
CDR3 length: 16
V gene: TRBV18
CDR3 DNA: TGTGCCAGCTCACCGAGACAGGAGCTCTCTGGAAACACCATATATTTT
CDR3 protein: CASSPRQELSGNTIYF

clone size: NA
D gene: NA
J gene: TRBJ1-4
CDR3 length: 17
V gene: TRBV6-4
CDR3 DNA: TGTGCCAGCAGTGACCGAGAGGTACCAATCTTGGGTGAAAAACTGTTTTTT
CDR3 protein: CASSDREVPILGEKLFF

clone size: NA
D gene: TRBD1
J gene: TRBJ2-7
CDR3 length: 13
V gene: TRBV10-3
CDR3 DNA: TGTGCCATCAGTGATCAGGGGGCCTACGAGCAGTACTTC
CDR3 protein: CAISDQGAYEQYF

clone size: NA
D gene: NA
J gene: TRBJ2-1
CDR3 length: 13
V gene: TRBV5-1
CDR3 DNA: TGCGCCAGCAGCCGGGATCGGGCAAGGGAGCAGTTCTTC
CDR3 protein: CASSRDRAREQFF

clone size: NA
D gene: TRBD1
J gene: TRBJ1-4
CDR3 length: 15
V gene: TRBV7-9
CDR3 DNA: TGTGCCAGCAGCTTATCCCAGGGGGCTAATGAAAAACTGTTTTTT
CDR3 protein: CASSLSQGANEKLFF

clone size: NA
D gene: TRBD1
J gene: TRBJ2-2
CDR3 length: 15
V gene: TRBV4-2
CDR3 DNA: TGTGCCAGCAGCTGGGGACAGGTTAACACCGGGGAGCTGTTTTTT
CDR3 protein: CASSWGQVNTGELFF

clone size: NA
D gene: TRBD2
J gene: TRBJ2-1
CDR3 length: 17
V gene: TRBV7-9
CDR3 DNA: TGTGCCAGCCCCAAGGAGGCGGGGGGGAGCTCCTACAATGAGCAGTTCTTC
CDR3 protein: CASPKEAGGSSYNEQFF

clone size: NA
D gene: NA
J gene: TRBJ2-7
CDR3 length: 13
V gene: TRBV27
CDR3 DNA: TGTGCCAGCAGAGCGACAGGAGACTACGAGCAGTACTTC
CDR3 protein: CASRATGDYEQYF

clone size: NA
D gene: TRBD1
J gene: TRBJ2-7
CDR3 length: 14
V gene: TRBV7-6
CDR3 DNA: TGTGCCAGCAGCTCTTGGGCAGGGGGTGAGGAGCAGTACTTC
CDR3 protein: CASSSWAGGEEQYF

clone size: NA
D gene: NA
J gene: TRBJ1-1
CDR3 length: 14
V gene: TRBV29-1
CDR3 DNA: TGCAGCGTGACCGGGAAAAATTCTGGGACTGAAGCTTTCTTT
CDR3 protein: CSVTGKNSGTEAFF

clone size: NA
D gene: TRBD1
J gene: TRBJ1-1
CDR3 length: 14
V gene: TRBV29-1
CDR3 DNA: TGCAGCGTTGTCGGCAGGGGGGAGAACACTGAAGCTTTCTTT
CDR3 protein: CSVVGRGENTEAFF

clone size: once
D gene: TRBD1
J gene: TRBJ2-4
CDR3 length: 16
V gene: TRBV5-8
CDR3 DNA: TGTGCCAGCAGCTTGGGGACAGGGCGTATGGAAAACATTCAGTACTTC
CDR3 protein: CASSLGTGRMENIQYF

clone size: NA
D gene: NA
J gene: TRBJ1-2
CDR3 length: 11
V gene: TRBV6-1
CDR3 DNA: TGTGCCAGCAGTGCCAGGGTTGGCTACACCTTC
CDR3 protein: CASSARVGYTF

clone size: once
D gene: NA
J gene: TRBJ2-7
CDR3 length: 16
V gene: TRBV5-4
CDR3 DNA: TGTGCCAGCAGCGGTGAACATACTGGAGTCGACTACGAGCAGTACTTC
CDR3 protein: CASSGEHTGVDYEQYF

clone size: NA
D gene: TRBD1
J gene: TRBJ1-2
CDR3 length: 15
V gene: TRBV18
CDR3 DNA: TGTGCCAGCTCACCAACGGAGACAGGGGGCTTTGGCTACACCTTC
CDR3 protein: CASSPTETGGFGYTF